A single sample is the source of the 30 T cell receptor beta chains below, sequenced in a study of human T cells and chemical hapten exposure listed by TCRdb under 2021. The time point label, as the study defines it: patch test 3, about 24 weeks after DPC sensitization. According to the study, the label for this sample's treatment or condition signals: therapeutic diphenylcyclopropenone sensitization with weekly scalp DPC. The library was generated by RACE. Sequencing instrument: NextSeq 500. The public sequencing data were trimmed at Q25 with fastp and processed into clonotypes with MiXCR by TCRdb, which kept only in-frame beta chains. When rows share a CDR3 protein, they turn into one entry using the most common DNA and genes. The sample table contains roughly 200,000 distinct CDR3 sequences; only one count was recorded for about 22% of them. The top ten clonotypes cover roughly 2.5% of the sample.

The sample consisted of whole blood, taken in connection with sensitization to the hapten diphenylcyclopropenone (DPC). The receptors here all came from a woman in her thirties or forties with alopecia areata. Some clones in this sample may be carry-over from other donors' samples.

Here the CDR3 DNA reads TGTGCCAGCAGGCCCGGGACCGGGGGCCAAGAGACCCAGTACTTC. It is translated as CASRPGTGGQETQYF. The chain couples TRBV12-3 or TRBV12-4 to TRBJ2-5, with a possible D match to TRBD2 (6 bases). With 6 bases removed from V and 1 base from J, the gap between germline ends came to 15 bases. The CDR3 sequence is 15 residues long.

This sequence joins TRBV24-1 and TRBJ2-1; maybe TRBD2 (5 bases). The germline V gene has CDR1 KGHDR and CDR2 SFDVKD. V lost 6 bases and J lost 1, with 9 bases in between. CDR3 length: 14 residues. CDR3: CATSRRASYNEQFF. DNA of the CDR3: TGTGCCACCAGTCGGCGGGCTTCCTACAATGAGCAGTTCTTC.

The chain recombines TRBV9 with TRBJ2-1, with D possibly matching TRBD2 (6 bases). The CDR3 covers 14 residues. Germline CDR1 reads SGDLS; CDR2 reads YYNGEE. Trimming shortened V by 4 bases and J by 7 bases, and 15 bases separated the two germline ends. The CDR3 DNA sequence: TGTGCCAGCAGCCCGGACTATCCGGGGAATGAGCAGTTCTTC. Translation: CASSPDYPGNEQFF. Based on the CDR3 plus reference TRBV9 and TRBJ2-1, the full variable domain is DSGVTQTPKHLITATGQRVTLRCSPRSGDLSVYWYQQSLDQGLQFLIQYYNGEERAKGNILERFSAQQFPDLHSELNLSSLELGDSALYFCASSPDYPGNEQFFGPGTRLTVL.

Many counts were recorded for this clonotype. This chain uses TRBV7-3 with TRBJ2-2; 10 nucleotides line up with TRBD2. The CDR3 consists of 15 residues. V was pared by 3 bases and J by 6 bases, with 4 bases of the junction left unmatched. CDR1 and CDR2 (germline): SGHTA, FQGTGA. CDR3: CASSLGTSVSGELFF. The CDR3 coding sequence is TGTGCCAGCAGCTTGGGGACTAGCGTGTCCGGGGAGCTGTTTTTT.

The J gene is TRBJ2-1, the V gene TRBV28; 9 bases map to TRBD2. Germline assignment: CDR1 MDHEN and CDR2 SYDVKM. The CDR3 contains 16 residues. The V gene end was trimmed by 6 bases and the J gene end by 1 base; junction bases not matched to a gene: 7. CDR3 in DNA: TGTGCCAGCAGCTATTCTAGCGGGATATCCTACAATGAGCAGTTCTTC. Its protein is CASSYSSGISYNEQFF. Together with reference TRBV28 and TRBJ2-1, the CDR3 gives the full variable domain: DVKVTQSSRYLVKRTGEKVFLECVQDMDHENMFWYRQDPGLGLRLIYFSYDVKMKEKGDIPEGYSVSREKKERFSLILESASTNQTSMYLCASSYSSGISYNEQFFGPGTRLTVL.

In this sample, this clonotype turned up a few times. The chain is built from TRBV4-3 and TRBJ1-5; D gene unclear. CDR3 size: 15 residues. The V gene lost 1 base and the J gene lost 3 bases, with 10 bases spanning the gap. Germline CDR1 is LGHNA and CDR2 is YSLEER. The CDR3 loop reads CASSQVLGYNQPQHF. In DNA, the CDR3 is TGCGCCAGCAGCCAAGTTCTGGGGTACAATCAGCCCCAGCATTTT.

The rearrangement joins TRBV7-2 to TRBJ2-3; tentative D call: TRBD2 (5 bases). Germline V lookup: CDR1 SGHTA, CDR2 FQGNSA. Deletions cut 4 bases from V and 2 bases from J, with 10 bases between. The CDR3 extends over 14 amino acids. In nucleotides, the CDR3 is TGTGCCAGCAGCTCCGAGGGAGCCACAGATACGCAGTATTTT. The encoded protein is CASSSEGATDTQYF.

This chain uses TRBV7-2 with TRBJ2-6; D is undetermined. CDR3 length: 19 amino acids. Germline CDR1 reads SGHTA; CDR2 reads FQGNSA. V was shortened by 5 bases and J by 0 bases, with 20 bases between the two germline ends. The CDR3 protein is CASSPNLLTYRSGANVLTF. In DNA, the CDR3 is TGTGCCAGCAGCCCTAACTTACTGACATATCGCTCTGGGGCCAACGTCCTGACTTTC.

V is TRBV7-9 and J is TRBJ1-2, with a weak D call TRBD1 (5 bases). The CDR3 covers 15 residues. The V end lost 7 bases, the J end lost 4 bases, and 19 bases lay between the germline ends. Germline-derived CDR1 and CDR2 are SEHNR and FQNEAQ (reference sequence). The CDR3, as DNA: TGTGCCAGCATCCGAGGAGCAGGGTCCCTCTATGGCTACACCTTC. It encodes CASIRGAGSLYGYTF.

The V call is TRBV27, the J call TRBJ2-5; possible D gene TRBD2, 5 bases. This CDR3 has 14 amino acids. CDR1 and CDR2 (germline): MNHEY, SMNVEV (reference sequence). Trimming left V 2 bases short and J 2 bases short, with 9 bases between. The chain's CDR3 is CASSLGSPQETQYF. The DNA of the CDR3 is TGTGCCAGCAGTTTAGGGAGCCCTCAAGAGACCCAGTACTTC.

This clonotype showed up just a few times. CDR3 sequence: CASSPQSTTGELFF. The CDR3 DNA is TGTGCCAGCAGCCCGCAATCGACTACCGGGGAGCTGTTTTTT. The V and J genes are TRBV6-5 and TRBJ2-2; D ambiguous. V lost 6 bases, J lost 5 bases, and 13 bases lay in between. Per the germline V gene, CDR1 is MNHEY and CDR2 is SVGAGI. The CDR3 runs to 14 residues.

This clonotype was seen a few times. The chain has TRBV5-1 and TRBJ2-3; possible D gene TRBD2, 5 bases. Trimming took 0 bases from V and 8 from J, leaving 13 bases between them. Germline V gene lookup returns CDR1 SGHRS and CDR2 YFSETQ. The CDR3 is 14 amino acids. CDR3 nucleotide sequence: TGCGCCAGCAGCTTGGAACTAGTAGAGGTTACGCAGTATTTT. This encodes CASSLELVEVTQYF.

The chain combines TRBV20-1 with TRBJ2-3; D gene uncertain. V dropped 0 bases and J dropped 2 bases, with 12 bases sitting between them. The CDR3 spans 15 residues. The germline V gene encodes CDR1 DFQATT and CDR2 SNEGSKA (reference sequence). The CDR3 region is CSARERRLTTDTQYF. The CDR3 bases are TGCAGTGCTAGAGAGAGACGGTTGACCACAGATACGCAGTATTTT.

The CDR3 protein is CASSGPNSYEQYF. DNA of the CDR3: TGTGCCAGCAGTGGCCCTAACTCCTACGAGCAGTACTTC. The chain combines TRBV25-1 with TRBJ2-7; no clear D gene. The CDR3 extends over 13 amino acids. Germline V gene lookup returns CDR1 MGHDK and CDR2 SYGVNS. V dropped 4 bases and J dropped 0 bases, with 7 bases sitting between them.

V gene TRBV12-3 or TRBV12-4 combines with J gene TRBJ2-1; D might be TRBD2 (5 bases). The V and J ends lost 7 bases and 2 bases respectively, with 9 bases between them. The CDR3 is made up of 13 amino acids. The CDR3 coding sequence is TGTGCCAGCACGGCGGGCACCTACAATGAGCAGTTCTTC. It is translated as CASTAGTYNEQFF.

There are many counts of this clonotype. This sequence joins TRBV14 and TRBJ1-1; D unclear. The CDR3 has 13 residues. With 5 bases removed from V and 0 bases from J, the gap between germline ends came to 7 bases. Germline assignment: CDR1 SGHDN and CDR2 FVKESK. The CDR3 sequence: CASSFSVNTEAFF. CDR3 nucleotide sequence: TGTGCCAGCAGCTTCTCGGTGAACACTGAAGCTTTCTTT.

This clonotype was picked up many times. The chain combines TRBV4-3 with TRBJ1-2, with D unresolved. Trimming shortened V by 7 bases and J by 2 bases, and 11 bases separated the two germline ends. Germline-derived CDR1 and CDR2 are LGHNA and YSLEER. The CDR3 runs 13 residues. As DNA, the CDR3 is TGCGCCAGCAAAGTCAGGTTAAACTATGGCTACACCTTC. Protein product: CASKVRLNYGYTF.

This clonotype was detected a few times. The rearrangement links TRBV12-3 or TRBV12-4 to TRBJ2-7; 7 positions agree with TRBD2. The CDR3 covers 14 residues. V shed 7 bases and J 4 bases; nucleotides not matched to a gene: 10. In DNA, the CDR3 is TGTGCCAGCACCGTTAGCGGGCGGCGTTACGAGCAGTACTTC. Translating it yields CASTVSGRRYEQYF.

The rearrangement joins TRBV5-6 to TRBJ2-5; D gene ambiguous. Trimming cost V 2 bases and J 4 bases, with 6 bases left between them. Germline V gene lookup returns CDR1 SGHDT and CDR2 YYEEEE. The CDR3 loop spans 12 amino acids. The CDR3 sequence is CASSLNRETQYF. The CDR3 DNA reads as TGTGCCAGCAGCTTAAATCGAGAGACCCAGTACTTC.

The V call is TRBV4-1, the J call TRBJ2-3, with 7 bases that match TRBD2. This CDR3 contains 15 residues. From germline, CDR1 is MGHRA and CDR2 YSYEKL. The V gene end was trimmed by 1 base and the J gene end by 0 bases; junction bases not matched to a gene: 1. The CDR3 here is CASSQAAGSTDTQYF. The CDR3 DNA reads as TGCGCCAGCAGCCAAGCAGCGGGGAGCACAGATACGCAGTATTTT.

This clonotype was seen just once. The chain uses TRBV7-9 and TRBJ1-5; D is perhaps TRBD1 (5 bases). The V end was cut by 3 bases, the J end by 3 bases, with 9 bases between. The germline CDR1 and CDR2 sequences are SEHNR and FQNEAQ (reference sequence). This CDR3 is 14 amino acids long. CDR3 sequence: CASSFDSNNQPQHF. In nucleotides, the CDR3 is TGTGCCAGCAGCTTCGACAGCAACAATCAGCCCCAGCATTTT.

In this sample, this clonotype turned up a few times. The chain recombines TRBV7-2 with TRBJ1-5, with a possible D match to TRBD1 (6 bases). The CDR3 runs 15 residues. Germline CDR1 is SGHTA and CDR2 is FQGNSA. V lost 1 base to trimming and J lost 3 bases, with 10 bases between them. CDR3 protein: CASSLGGGYNQPQHF. The CDR3 DNA reads TGTGCCAGCAGCTTAGGAGGGGGTTACAATCAGCCCCAGCATTTT.

This clonotype has only a few counts. The V and J genes are TRBV29-1 and TRBJ1-6, with a weak D call TRBD1 (6 bases). The V end was cut by 7 bases, the J end by 10 bases, with 17 bases between. The CDR3 runs 13 residues. Germline loops: CDR1 SQVTM, CDR2 ANQGSEA. CDR3 sequence reads: CSAKGGVGSPLHF. The CDR3 bases are TGCAGCGCCAAAGGGGGGGTAGGGTCACCCCTCCACTTT. Full variable domain (missing parts from reference TRBV29-1 and TRBJ1-6): SAVISQKPSRDICQRGTSLTIQCQVDSQVTMMFWYRQQPGQSLTLIATANQGSEATYESGFVIDKFPISRPNLTFSTLTVSNMSPEDSSIYLCSAKGGVGSPLHFGNGTRLTVT.

This clonotype was counted a few times. This rearrangement joins TRBV29-1 to TRBJ1-5; no clear D. The CDR3 runs 14 residues. Germline CDR1 reads SQVTM; CDR2 reads ANQGSEA. Trimming took 4 bases from V and 1 from J, leaving 11 bases between them. The CDR3 nucleotides read TGCAGCGTTGTAACCCAGGCGAGCAATCAGCCCCAGCATTTT. Amino acids: CSVVTQASNQPQHF.

This clonotype was detected only a few times. The V gene is TRBV7-9, the J gene TRBJ1-4; the D is unclear. V lost 3 bases and J lost 6, with 14 bases in between. Looked up from germline, CDR1 is SEHNR and CDR2 is FQNEAQ (reference sequence). CDR3 length: 15 residues. CDR3 in DNA: TGTGCCAGCAGCTTGTCGCTCAATCGGGATGAAAAACTGTTTTTT. Translating it yields CASSLSLNRDEKLFF.

The V and J genes are TRBV7-2 and TRBJ2-2, with D perhaps matching TRBD1 (6 bases). CDR1 and CDR2 from the germline V gene are SGHTA and FQGNSA. This CDR3 has 15 residues. V was cut by 1 base and J by 7 bases, with 13 bases left in between. The CDR3 DNA reads TGTGCCAGCAGCTTAGAATTACAGGGCAGCGGGGAGCTGTTTTTT. Translated, it gives CASSLELQGSGELFF.

This clonotype has only a few counts. The chain joins TRBV12-3 or TRBV12-4 to TRBJ2-7; 10 positions agree with TRBD2. J was trimmed by 2 bases and V by 3 bases; bases with no gene match: 1. This CDR3 is 14 amino acids long. This CDR3 reads CASSFSGRAYEQYF. CDR3 DNA: TGTGCCAGCAGTTTCAGCGGGAGGGCCTACGAGCAGTACTTC.

The chain uses TRBV6-5 and TRBJ2-1, with D perhaps TRBD2 (5 bases). Per the germline V gene, CDR1 is MNHEY and CDR2 is SVGAGI. CDR3 length: 14 amino acids. Deletions cut 6 bases from V and 7 bases from J, with 16 bases between. The CDR3 nucleotides read TGTGCCAGCAGCCGTTACGAGCGGCTGAATGAGCAGTTCTTC. This sequence encodes CASSRYERLNEQFF.

This clonotype was seen only a few times. The chain has TRBV29-1 and TRBJ1-2, with TRBD1 as a possible D gene (6 bases). V gave up 1 base and J gave up 0 bases, with 15 bases separating them. This CDR3 is 16 amino acids long. Germline CDR1 and CDR2: SQVTM and ANQGSEA. CDR3 bases: TGCAGCGTTGAAGGGGGGGCGAATACGCCTAACTATGGCTACACCTTC. Its translation: CSVEGGANTPNYGYTF.

This clonotype was recorded at least ten times. The chain recombines TRBV6-2 or TRBV6-3 with TRBJ2-3; D is tentatively TRBD1 or TRBD2 (5 bases each). Germline lookup yields CDR1 MNHEY and CDR2 SVGEGT. The CDR3 loop spans 11 amino acids. V was cut by 8 bases and J by 6 bases, with 9 bases left in between. CDR3 nucleotides: TGTGCCAGCGGTTGGGGGGATACGCAGTATTTT. Protein: CASGWGDTQYF.